The TCR beta chain described here comes from a study of immune evolution from preneoplasia to lung adenocarcinoma. Broader study findings: Clonality was highest in normal lung, lower in later-stage lesions apparently. Top clone frequencies peaked in normal lung, apparently declining through invasive adenocarcinoma.

Method: immunoSEQ multiplex PCR; TCRdb's copy keeps in-frame clones and lacks some. The table has tens of thousands of clones, less than 85% seen once. After pathologic assessment, macro-dissection selected premalignant or tumor cells for extraction. With regard to this clone: The target antigen is unknown.

This TCR came from a person in their 60s with lung adenocarcinoma. The sequenced sample was FFPE invasive lung adenocarcinoma tissue.

DNA of the CDR3: TGTGCCACCAGCAGAGCTAGGACTAGCGGGAGGCATGAGCAGTTCTTC. Amino acid sequence: CATSRARTSGRHEQFF. This sequence joins TRBV15 and TRBJ2-1; 14 bases map to TRBD2. Per germline, CDR1 LNHNV and CDR2 YYDKDF (reference sequence). The CDR3 contains 16 residues. V lost 1 base and J lost 8; bases outside the gene matches: 4.